One T cell receptor (beta chain) is described in this entry. Its specificity is unknown. These data belong to a study of post-analysis software for immune sequencing data. Looking at the study overall: Relapsing-remitting, secondary progressive and progressive-relapsing multiple sclerosis courses were included. Study-wide points: Four to six TRBV segments were significantly more frequent in patients than in controls. TRBV5-6, TRBV5-1 and TRBV20-1 were among these segments. Significantly decreased normalized Chao1 diversity was recorded for multiple sclerosis patients relative to controls.

Germline V gene sequence: CDR1 SGHKS, CDR2 YYEKEE (reference sequence). The CDR3 loop spans 17 amino acids. J lost 2 bases, V lost 4 bases, and 14 bases had no gene match. The authors incorporated unique molecular identifiers into the TCR beta cDNA libraries. Yield was roughly 0.5 million cDNA molecules from approximately 0.91 to 9.4 million T cells. TCRdb reprocessed the PCR reads via MiXCR and lists one record per CDR3 protein. The table lists about 540,000 distinct CDR3 sequences, approximately 34% of them singletons. Sequencing was carried out using blood. The chain employs TRBV5-5 and TRBJ1-1; 7 bases are shared with TRBD1. This clonotype was obtained from a girl aged 2 to 17 with multiple sclerosis. CDR3 residues: CASSVRGLTGPNTEAFF. Here the CDR3 DNA reads TGTGCCAGCAGCGTCCGAGGCCTGACAGGGCCTAACACTGAAGCTTTCTTT.